The source of this TCR beta chain is a study of intratumoral heterogeneity in liver cancer. Each tumour sample represents a distinct, spatially separated region of the hepatocellular carcinoma nodule. Samples came from areas without visible necrosis or hemorrhage. This table comes from immunoSEQ multiplex PCR, and its TCRdb copy is limited to in-frame clones, with some not included. Seen here are roughly 6,200 clones, about two thirds observed once, and the top ten hold roughly 43%. Germline values: CDR1 LNHDA, CDR2 SQIVND (reference sequence). V was pared by 3 bases and J by 2 bases, with 1 base of the junction left unmatched. The CDR3 is made up of 14 amino acids.

The rearrangement joins TRBV19 to TRBJ2-7, with TRBD1 matching 10 bases. Sequencing used tumor tissue, obtained before any cancer treatment. The source of this sequence is a woman between 65 and 79 years old with hepatocellular carcinoma. CDR3 sequence (DNA): TGTGCCAGTAGTATTGGACAGGGGGCCTACGAGCAGTACTTC. It yields the protein CASSIGQGAYEQYF.